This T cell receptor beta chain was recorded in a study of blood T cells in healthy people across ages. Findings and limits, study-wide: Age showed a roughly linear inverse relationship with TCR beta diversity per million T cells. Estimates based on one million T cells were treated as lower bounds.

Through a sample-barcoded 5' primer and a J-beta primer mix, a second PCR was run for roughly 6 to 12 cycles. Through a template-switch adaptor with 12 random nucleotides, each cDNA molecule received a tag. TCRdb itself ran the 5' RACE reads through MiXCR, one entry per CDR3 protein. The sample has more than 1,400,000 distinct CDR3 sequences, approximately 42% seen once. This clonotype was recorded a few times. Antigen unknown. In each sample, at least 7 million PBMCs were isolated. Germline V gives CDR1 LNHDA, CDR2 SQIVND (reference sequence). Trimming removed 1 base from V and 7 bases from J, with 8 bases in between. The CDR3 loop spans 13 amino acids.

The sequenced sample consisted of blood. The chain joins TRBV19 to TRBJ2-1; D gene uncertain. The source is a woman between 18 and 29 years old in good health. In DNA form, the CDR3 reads TGTGCCAGTAGTATAGGTGTGGGTAATGAGCAGTTCTTC. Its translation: CASSIGVGNEQFF.